The 23 T cell receptor beta chains below all came from one sample that was sequenced in a study of shared clonotypes between healthy human individuals. Profiled with immunoSEQ multiplex PCR; TCRdb holds only in-frame clones, not every one. The sample records about 1 million clones, about 70% being singletons. The sequencing input was memory CD4+ T cells sorted from blood. The subset here: CD45RA-negative fraction. The receptors come from a man younger than 30 in good health.

V gene TRBV9 combines with J gene TRBJ2-7, with 10 positions matching TRBD2. CDR1 is SGDLS, CDR2 YYNGEE, per germline. The J segment lost 2 bases and the V segment lost 4 bases, leaving 6 bases of the junction unmatched. This CDR3 comprises 15 residues. This chain's CDR3 is CASSSRTSGTYEQYF. CDR3 DNA sequence: TGTGCCAGCAGCTCACGGACTAGCGGTACCTACGAGCAGTACTTC.

The gene calls are TRBV9 and TRBJ2-7; possibly TRBD1 for D (5 bases). Germline V gene sequence: CDR1 SGDLS, CDR2 YYNGEE. V was shortened by 4 bases and J by 2 bases, with 13 bases between the two germline ends. The CDR3 loop spans 14 amino acids. CDR3: CASSPTDSTYEQYF. CDR3 nucleotide sequence: TGTGCCAGCAGCCCGACCGACAGTACCTACGAGCAGTACTTC.

This clone was counted a few times. This rearrangement joins TRBV28 to TRBJ2-7; the D call may be TRBD1 or TRBD2 (5 bases each). The ends were cut back, 6 bases at V and 2 bases at J, with 14 bases in the middle. The CDR3 covers 14 residues. Germline V gene sequence: CDR1 MDHEN, CDR2 SYDVKM. The CDR3 protein is CASSPTLGAYEQYF. As DNA, the CDR3 is TGTGCCAGCAGCCCGACCCTGGGGGCCTACGAGCAGTACTTC.

This clone has only a few counts. The V and J genes are TRBV27 and TRBJ1-3; no firm D call. The CDR3 length is 14 residues. Germline-derived CDR1 and CDR2 are MNHEY and SMNVEV (reference sequence). V was cut by 3 bases and J by 2 bases, with 8 bases left in between. This CDR3 reads CASSFSQTGNTIYF. The CDR3 DNA reads as TGTGCCAGCAGTTTCTCACAGACTGGAAACACCATATATTTT.

The CDR3 spells CASSVAVAGNTIYF. In nucleotides, the CDR3 is TGTGCCAGCAGCGTAGCCGTAGCTGGAAACACCATATATTTT. The rearrangement links TRBV9 to TRBJ1-3; D is uncertain. Germline CDR1 is SGDLS and CDR2 is YYNGEE. The CDR3 consists of 14 residues. V was cut by 0 bases and J by 2 bases, with 6 bases left in between.

The chain couples TRBV13 to TRBJ2-7; 10 positions agree with TRBD2. The V gene end was trimmed by 4 bases and the J gene end by 2 bases; junction bases not matched to a gene: 8. Germline lookup yields CDR1 PRHDT and CDR2 FYEKMQ (reference sequence). The CDR3 is 16 amino acids. CDR3 bases: TGTGCCAGCAGCTCAAAACCAGGACTAGCGGCCTACGAGCAGTACTTC. Protein sequence: CASSSKPGLAAYEQYF. Looking up the rest from reference TRBV13 and TRBJ2-7 gives the full variable domain: AAGVIQSPRHLIKEKRETATLKCYPIPRHDTVYWYQQGPGQDPQFLISFYEKMQSDKGSIPDRFSAQQFSDYHSELNMSSLELGDSALYFCASSSKPGLAAYEQYFGPGTRLTVT.

The chain joins TRBV6-5 to TRBJ1-1; 11 nucleotides align to TRBD1. Looked up from germline, CDR1 is MNHEY and CDR2 is SVGAGI. This CDR3 region has 15 residues. V dropped 6 bases and J dropped 6; count of bases not matched to a gene: 9. As DNA, the CDR3 is TGTGCCAGCAGGAGCGGGACAGGGGGAACTGCTGAAGCTTTCTTT. Translated: CASRSGTGGTAEAFF.

The table lists this clone with a few counts. The gene calls are TRBV7-9 and TRBJ1-1; D might be TRBD1 (5 bases). Germline V CDR1 and CDR2: SEHNR, FQNEAQ (reference sequence). CDR3 length: 15 amino acids. Trimming took off 1 base at V and 8 bases at J, with 17 bases between the two ends. CDR3 in amino acids: CASSLVGGGASEAFF. CDR3 nucleotide sequence: TGTGCCAGCAGCTTAGTGGGGGGTGGAGCTTCGGAAGCTTTCTTT. Combining the CDR3 with reference TRBV7-9 and TRBJ1-1 gives the whole variable domain DTGVSQNPRHKITKRGQNVTFRCDPISEHNRLYWYRQTLGQGPEFLTYFQNEAQLEKSRLLSDRFSAERPKGSFSTLEIQRTEQGDSAMYLCASSLVGGGASEAFFGQGTRLTVV.

This CDR3 reads CASSTRGRGLKAFF. CDR3 DNA: TGTGCCAGCAGTACTAGAGGGCGGGGGCTCAAAGCTTTCTTT. The V gene is TRBV6-5, the J gene TRBJ1-1; D might be TRBD1 (6 bases). This CDR3 is built from 14 residues. The V gene's germline CDR1 is MNHEY and CDR2 SVGAGI. The V and J ends lost 5 bases and 9 bases respectively, with 19 bases between them.

V usage is TRBV7-9 and J usage is TRBJ1-4; D ambiguous. Trimming left V 0 bases short and J 7 bases short, with 15 bases between. The CDR3 is made up of 16 amino acids. Germline V CDR1 and CDR2: SEHNR, FQNEAQ (reference sequence). CDR3 sequence: CASSLALGGTGEKLFF. The CDR3 DNA reads as TGTGCCAGCAGCTTAGCGTTGGGAGGAACGGGTGAAAAACTGTTTTTT.

This chain joins TRBV7-6 and TRBJ2-3; D is possibly TRBD1 or TRBD2 (6 bases each). Germline lookup yields CDR1 SGHVS and CDR2 FNYEAQ. Trimming stripped 8 bases from V and 4 bases from J, with 10 bases between. This CDR3 region has 12 residues. This CDR3 reads CASGGQSDTQYF. The CDR3 DNA reads as TGTGCCAGCGGGGGGCAATCAGATACGCAGTATTTT.

This clone was counted between two and nine times. The chain employs TRBV11-2 and TRBJ2-5, with D unclear. This CDR3 is built from 14 residues. Germline CDR1 SGHAT, CDR2 FQNNGV. Trimming took 1 base from V and 2 from J, leaving 8 bases between them. The CDR3 protein is CASSLGVTQETQYF. CDR3 DNA sequence: TGTGCCAGCAGCTTAGGGGTAACACAAGAGACCCAGTACTTC. The full variable domain, with the rest looked up from reference TRBV11-2 and TRBJ2-5, is EAGVAQSPRYKIIEKRQSVAFWCNPISGHATLYWYQQILGQGPKLLIQFQNNGVVDDSQLPKDRFSAERLKGVDSTLKIQPAKLEDSAVYLCASSLGVTQETQYFGPGTRLLVL.

The chain links TRBV19 to TRBJ2-1, with 13 bases that match TRBD2. The V gene end was trimmed by 6 bases and the J gene end by 6 bases; junction bases not matched to a gene: 8. CDR3 length equals 16 residues. CDR1 is LNHDA and CDR2 is SQIVND in the germline V gene (reference sequence). The CDR3 sequence is CASRTTLAGGRNEQFF. The CDR3, as DNA: TGTGCCAGTAGAACTACACTAGCGGGAGGGCGCAATGAGCAGTTCTTC.

This clone was detected only a few times. V usage is TRBV7-9 and J usage is TRBJ1-2; D remains ambiguous. V shed 2 bases and J shed 10 bases, with 11 bases lying between them. CDR3 length equals 12 residues. CDR1 and CDR2 (germline): SEHNR, FQNEAQ (reference sequence). The CDR3: CASSLLRSSYTF. CDR3 bases: TGTGCCAGCAGCTTACTAAGGTCATCCTACACCTTC.

The chain uses TRBV28 and TRBJ2-2, with D possibly being TRBD2 (5 bases). Germline CDR1 is MDHEN and CDR2 is SYDVKM. The V gene lost 1 base and the J gene lost 0 bases, with 9 bases spanning the gap. The CDR3 runs 16 residues. CDR3 loop: CASSLSRASNTGELFF. The CDR3 DNA reads TGTGCCAGCAGTTTATCGAGGGCCTCGAACACCGGGGAGCTGTTTTTT.

The chain carries TRBV5-1 and TRBJ2-5; D remains unclear. Trimming pared 3 bases from V and 2 bases from J, leaving 11 bases between. Per germline, CDR1 SGHRS and CDR2 YFSETQ. This CDR3 has 14 amino acids. The CDR3 loop reads CASSSIVGQETQYF. DNA for the CDR3: TGCGCCAGCAGCTCCATCGTAGGTCAAGAGACCCAGTACTTC.

The J gene is TRBJ2-4, the V gene TRBV5-4, with D perhaps matching TRBD2 (6 bases). Germline V gene lookup returns CDR1 SGHNT and CDR2 YYREEE (reference sequence). V was cut by 4 bases and J by 0 bases, with 17 bases left in between. This CDR3 is 17 amino acids long. The CDR3 loop is CASSPGGFLVAKNIQYF. The CDR3 region has the DNA TGTGCCAGCAGCCCTGGGGGGTTTCTAGTAGCCAAAAACATTCAGTACTTC.

The chain joins TRBV19 to TRBJ1-1, with D hard to call. Germline values: CDR1 LNHDA, CDR2 SQIVND (reference sequence). The CDR3 has 13 amino acids. V shed 3 bases and J shed 5 bases, with 10 bases lying between them. The CDR3 DNA sequence: TGTGCCAGTAGTATTAGCTGGGAGACTGAAGCTTTCTTT. Its protein is CASSISWETEAFF.

This chain joins TRBV14 and TRBJ1-2; unclear D gene. The CDR3 sequence is 16 residues long. Trimming removed 0 bases at V and 4 bases at J, with 15 bases between. CDR1 is SGHDN, CDR2 FVKESK, per germline. The CDR3 protein is CASSQDHGPRLYGYTF. CDR3 sequence (DNA): TGTGCCAGCAGCCAAGATCACGGGCCTCGACTCTATGGCTACACCTTC.

This chain links TRBV5-1 with TRBJ2-3, with D perhaps matching TRBD2 (6 bases). The CDR3 spans 17 residues. CDR1 and CDR2 (germline): SGHRS, YFSETQ. Trimming took 2 bases from V and 3 from J, leaving 19 bases between them. CDR3 coding DNA: TGCGCCAGCAGCTTAAACCCCCCAGGCGCGGGGACAGATACGCAGTATTTT. This codes for CASSLNPPGAGTDTQYF.

There are a few counts of this clone. This sequence joins TRBV19 and TRBJ1-1; D remains unclear. The V end lost 6 bases, the J end lost 4 bases, and 21 bases lay between the germline ends. CDR3 size: 16 residues. Germline CDR1 is LNHDA and CDR2 is SQIVND (reference sequence). For the CDR3, the DNA is TGTGCCAGTAGCCCCTTCTCTTGGGGTTCGGGCACTGAAGCTTTCTTT. Amino acid sequence: CASSPFSWGSGTEAFF.

The chain has TRBV2 and TRBJ1-1; D gene uncertain. V lost 6 bases and J 5 bases, leaving 16 bases between the germline ends. The CDR3 has 14 amino acids. Germline values: CDR1 SNHLY, CDR2 FYNNEI. CDR3 in DNA: TGTGCCAGCAGGGAATCGGCGGCGGGTACTGAAGCTTTCTTT. Residues: CASRESAAGTEAFF.

The genes are TRBV7-3 and TRBJ2-2, with D maybe TRBD1 (6 bases). Germline V gives CDR1 SGHTA, CDR2 FQGTGA. V was shortened by 1 base and J by 2 bases, with 14 bases between the two germline ends. The CDR3 totals 17 residues. CDR3 in DNA: TGTGCCAGCAGCTTAAATCCTCCGGGACATAACACCGGGGAGCTGTTTTTT. Residues: CASSLNPPGHNTGELFF.